These 20 T cell receptor beta chains were all obtained from the same sample, sequenced in a study of OX40 agonist ivuxolimab in advanced cancers. The assay was immunoSEQ multiplex PCR, and TCRdb's table has in-frame clones only and misses some. The sample records tens of thousands of clones, 80% to 90% being singletons. Material: CD4+ or CD8+ T cells sorted from blood, obtained in a trial of the OX40 agonist ivuxolimab. These receptors originate from an adult with an advanced solid tumor such as melanoma, head and neck, liver or kidney cancer.

This chain connects TRBV6-1 to TRBJ1-5; 7 bases align to TRBD1. Germline CDR1 MNHNS, CDR2 SASEGT. With V trimmed by 4 bases and J by 4 bases, 4 bases remained unmatched. This CDR3 is built from 14 residues. The CDR3 loop reads CASSAGQSNQPQHF. In DNA, the CDR3 is TGTGCCAGCAGTGCGGGACAGTCGAATCAGCCCCAGCATTTT.

This sequence joins TRBV27 and TRBJ1-1; D is uncertain. This CDR3 is 15 amino acids long. Looked up from germline, CDR1 is MNHEY and CDR2 is SMNVEV (reference sequence). V shed 7 bases and J shed 3 bases, with 18 bases lying between them. This CDR3 reads CASTTKRPGYTEAFF. DNA for the CDR3: TGTGCCAGCACTACTAAACGTCCGGGCTACACTGAAGCTTTCTTT.

The chain recombines TRBV4-3 with TRBJ1-2, with D maybe TRBD1 (6 bases). CDR1 and CDR2 (germline): LGHNA, YSLEER. This CDR3 spans 15 amino acids. V was clipped by 2 bases and J by 3 bases, with 13 bases between them. The CDR3 sequence: CASSQRGRGDYGYTF. The CDR3 nucleotides read TGCGCCAGCAGCCAACGGGGGCGTGGGGACTATGGCTACACCTTC.

This chain uses TRBV4-1 with TRBJ2-2; 7 positions agree with TRBD1. This CDR3 has 15 amino acids. The trim removed 2 bases at V and 4 bases at J, leaving 4 bases unmatched. Germline-derived CDR1 and CDR2 are MGHRA and YSYEKL. The CDR3 region is CASSQPGQSTGELFF. CDR3 bases: TGCGCCAGCAGCCAACCGGGACAGTCCACCGGGGAGCTGTTTTTT.

The V call is TRBV30, the J call TRBJ1-2; D not certain. The germline V and J ends were trimmed by 3 bases and 6 bases, with 14 bases remaining between them. The germline V gene has CDR1 GTSNPN and CDR2 SVGIG (reference sequence). The CDR3 is 13 amino acids. DNA of the CDR3: TGTGCCTGGAGCCCACATGGGCAGGATGGCTACACCTTC. This translates into CAWSPHGQDGYTF.

The chain couples TRBV5-1 to TRBJ2-2; 14 bases fit TRBD2. V lost 3 bases to trimming and J lost 1 base; unmatched junction nucleotides: 2. The germline CDR1 and CDR2 sequences are SGHRS and YFSETQ. This CDR3 has 17 amino acids. CDR3 protein: CASSSGTSGRNTGELFF. The DNA of the CDR3 is TGCGCCAGCAGCTCCGGGACTAGCGGGAGGAACACCGGGGAGCTGTTTTTT.

The chain couples TRBV27 to TRBJ1-1, with D hard to call. The V gene's germline CDR1 is MNHEY and CDR2 SMNVEV (reference sequence). The V end lost 7 bases, the J end lost 7 bases, and 16 bases lay between the germline ends. The CDR3 runs 13 residues. Here the CDR3 DNA reads TGTGCCAGCAAAAGGGTTGGGAAGGTTGAAGCTTTCTTT. This codes for CASKRVGKVEAFF.

The chain couples TRBV28 to TRBJ2-7, with D tentatively TRBD1 or TRBD2 (6 bases each). The CDR3 is 13 residues long. Germline V CDR1 and CDR2: MDHEN, SYDVKM. V gave up 6 bases and J gave up 4 bases, with 13 bases separating them. CDR3 region: CASSLGGPYEQYF. The CDR3, as DNA: TGTGCCAGCAGCCTCGGGGGCCCATACGAGCAGTACTTC.

The chain uses TRBV5-8 and TRBJ2-5; D remains unclear. The CDR3 is made up of 11 amino acids. The germline V and J ends were trimmed by 2 bases and 7 bases, with 6 bases remaining between them. Per the germline V gene, CDR1 is SGHTS and CDR2 is YDEGEE. This chain's CDR3 is CASSFFATQYF. CDR3 coding DNA: TGTGCCAGCAGCTTTTTCGCGACCCAGTACTTC.

The rearrangement uses TRBV2 and TRBJ1-4, with 8 bases aligning to TRBD1. The V gene end was trimmed by 5 bases and the J gene end by 7 bases; junction bases not matched to a gene: 6. Germline CDR1 is SNHLY and CDR2 is FYNNEI. The CDR3 sequence is 14 residues long. The CDR3 loop is CASSRTGLSEKLFF. In nucleotides, the CDR3 is TGTGCCAGCAGTAGGACAGGGCTGAGTGAAAAACTGTTTTTT. Drawing the rest from reference TRBV2 and TRBJ1-4, the complete variable domain is EPEVTQTPSHQVTQMGQEVILRCVPISNHLYFYWYRQILGQKVEFLVSFYNNEISEKSEIFDDQFSVERPDGSNFTLKIRSTKLEDSAMYFCASSRTGLSEKLFFGSGTQLSVL.

The CDR3 region is CASRKRLSTDTQYF. DNA for the CDR3: TGTGCCAGCAGGAAGAGATTGAGCACAGATACGCAGTATTTT. The chain joins TRBV6-5 to TRBJ2-3; D is unresolved. CDR1 is MNHEY and CDR2 is SVGAGI in the germline V gene. The CDR3 covers 14 residues. Trimming left V 6 bases short and J 0 bases short, with 10 bases between.

V is TRBV18 and J is TRBJ1-5; D remains ambiguous. The V end lost 3 bases, the J end lost 6 bases, and 12 bases lay between the germline ends. The V gene's germline CDR1 is KGHSH and CDR2 LQKENI. CDR3 length: 14 amino acids. In DNA form, the CDR3 reads TGTGCCAGCTCACCGGGGTCCCGGGGTCAGCCCCAGCATTTT. It is translated as CASSPGSRGQPQHF.

The chain carries TRBV5-1 and TRBJ2-3; the match to TRBD1 covers 9 bases. Germline-derived CDR1 and CDR2 are SGHRS and YFSETQ. CDR3 length: 15 residues. The junction had 5 bases not matched to a gene; V was cut back by 3 bases and J by 3 bases. For the CDR3, the DNA is TGCGCCAGCAGCTCTAGACAGGGGGGAACAGATACGCAGTATTTT. Encoded protein: CASSSRQGGTDTQYF.

This clone was seen just once. V is TRBV18 and J is TRBJ2-1, with D unresolved. The CDR3 runs to 15 residues. Looked up from germline, CDR1 is KGHSH and CDR2 is LQKENI. With 3 bases removed from V and 1 base from J, the gap between germline ends came to 10 bases. The DNA of the CDR3 is TGTGCCAGCTCACCGATGGGGTCATCCTACAATGAGCAGTTCTTC. Translation gives CASSPMGSSYNEQFF.

The V gene is TRBV27, the J gene TRBJ1-5; 12 bases align to TRBD1. The CDR3 runs to 15 residues. Germline CDR1 MNHEY, CDR2 SMNVEV (reference sequence). The J segment lost 6 bases and the V segment lost 5 bases, leaving 5 bases of the junction unmatched. For the CDR3, the DNA is TGTGCCAGCAGTGCGGGACAGGGGGCCGGTCAGCCCCAGCATTTT. Translation gives CASSAGQGAGQPQHF.

The J gene is TRBJ2-3, the V gene TRBV7-2, with TRBD2 matching over 10 bases. This CDR3 comprises 14 residues. V lost 3 bases to trimming and J lost 3 bases; unmatched junction nucleotides: 0. Germline CDR1 and CDR2: SGHTA and FQGNSA. The CDR3 DNA reads TGTGCCAGCAGCTTGGGACTAGCGACAGATACGCAGTATTTT. Protein sequence: CASSLGLATDTQYF. The complete variable domain, with remaining parts taken from reference TRBV7-2 and TRBJ2-3, reads GAGVSQSPSNKVTEKGKDVELRCDPISGHTALYWYRQSLGQGLEFLIYFQGNSAPDKSGLPSDRFSAERTGGSVSTLTIQRTQQEDSAVYLCASSLGLATDTQYFGPGTRLTVL.

The chain employs TRBV20-1 and TRBJ2-1; D might be TRBD1 (5 bases). The CDR3 totals 10 residues. Looked up from germline, CDR1 is DFQATT and CDR2 is SNEGSKA (reference sequence). Trimming removed 0 bases at V and 12 bases at J, with 6 bases between. The CDR3 here is CSARDRGQFF. For the CDR3, the DNA is TGCAGTGCTAGAGATAGGGGGCAGTTCTTC.

V gene TRBV5-5 combines with J gene TRBJ2-7, with 9 bases that match TRBD1. The CDR3 is 16 residues long. CDR1 is SGHKS, CDR2 YYEKEE, per germline (reference sequence). J gave up 1 base and V 4 bases, and 9 bases lay outside the gene matches. CDR3 amino acids: CASSHNPGQGSYEQYF. The CDR3 region has the DNA TGTGCCAGCAGCCATAACCCGGGACAGGGATCCTACGAGCAGTACTTC.

The chain joins TRBV9 to TRBJ1-2, with 9 bases aligning to TRBD1. This CDR3 is built from 15 residues. Germline CDR1 is SGDLS and CDR2 is YYNGEE. V lost 1 base, J lost 2 bases, and 3 bases stayed unmatched. The CDR3 region has the DNA TGTGCCAGCAGCGTATCCGGGACAGGGAACTATGGCTACACCTTC. It is translated as CASSVSGTGNYGYTF.

The CDR3 sequence is CASYRGQGANQPQHF. As DNA, the CDR3 is TGTGCCAGTTATCGAGGACAGGGGGCAAATCAGCCCCAGCATTTT. The V gene is TRBV19, the J gene TRBJ1-5; 11 bases line up with TRBD1. Germline V gives CDR1 LNHDA, CDR2 SQIVND (reference sequence). J lost 4 bases, V lost 8 bases, and 7 bases had no gene match. The CDR3 extends over 15 amino acids.